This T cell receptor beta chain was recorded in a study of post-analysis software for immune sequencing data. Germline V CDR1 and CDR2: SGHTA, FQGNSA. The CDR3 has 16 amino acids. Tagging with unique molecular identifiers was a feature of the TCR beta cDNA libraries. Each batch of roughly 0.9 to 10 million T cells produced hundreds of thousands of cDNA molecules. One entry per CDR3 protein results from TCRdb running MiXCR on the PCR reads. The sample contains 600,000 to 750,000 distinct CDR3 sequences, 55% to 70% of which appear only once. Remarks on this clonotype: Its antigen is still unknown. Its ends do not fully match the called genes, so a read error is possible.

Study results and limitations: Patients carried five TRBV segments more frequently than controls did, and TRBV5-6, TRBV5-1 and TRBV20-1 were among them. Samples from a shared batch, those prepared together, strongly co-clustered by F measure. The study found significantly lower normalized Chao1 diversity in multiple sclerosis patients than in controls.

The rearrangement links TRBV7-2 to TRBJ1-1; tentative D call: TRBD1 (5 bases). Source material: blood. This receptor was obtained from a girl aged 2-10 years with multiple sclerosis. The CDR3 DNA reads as TGTGCCAGCAGTTTAGGGACCGGCAAGCTTAACACTGAAGCTTTCTTT. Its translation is CASSLGTGKLNTEAFF.